The sequence of this T cell receptor beta chain was determined in a study of cytomegalovirus exposure and HLA in healthy donors. This clone was detected a few times. No antigen is known for it. CDR1 and CDR2 from the germline V gene are MNHEY and SMNVEV (reference sequence). V gave up 7 bases and J gave up 2 bases; unmatched junction bases: 16. CDR3 length: 17 residues. Broader study findings: Investigators reported some 150 TCR beta chains as tied to cytomegalovirus. Upon later analysis, HLA-associated TCR beta chains proved more clonally expanded than other, equally common chains.

Primers for the PCR totalled 60 Vbeta and 13 Jbeta. Libraries were prepared by immunoSEQ multiplex PCR; TCRdb keeps only in-frame clonotypes and omits some of them. The table lists approximately 300,000 clones, approximately 84% of them singletons. The sequence came from a woman between 35 and 50 years old in good health and CMV-seropositive. The chain employs TRBV27 and TRBJ2-7, with 8 positions matching TRBD1. Sequencing was done on a sample of PBMCs. CDR3 sequence (DNA): TGTGCCAGCAACGAGGTGGCCCGGACAGGGATCGCCTACGAGCAGTACTTC. Protein product: CASNEVARTGIAYEQYF.